This T cell receptor (beta chain) was captured in a study of blood T cells in healthy people across ages. PBMCs numbering at least 7 million were isolated per sample. Looked up from germline, CDR1 is SGHTA and CDR2 is FQGNSA. After removal of 8 bases from V and 6 bases from J, the junction contained 10 bases not matched to a gene. The CDR3 loop spans 14 amino acids. A second PCR of 7 to 11 cycles used a sample-barcoded 5' primer and a J-beta primer mix. TCRdb fed the 5' RACE reads into MiXCR, producing one record per CDR3 protein. The sample contains 850,000 to 1,000,000 distinct CDR3 sequences, around 54% of which appear only once. This clonotype was observed at least ten times.

The sequencing input was blood. The source is a woman aged 55-69 years in good health. The V and J genes are TRBV7-2 and TRBJ2-7, with 10 nucleotides matching TRBD1. CDR3 protein: CASDPGTGVREQYF. In DNA form, the CDR3 reads TGTGCCAGCGATCCCGGGACAGGGGTACGCGAGCAGTACTTC.